Listed here are 30 T cell receptor beta chains from one sample, sequenced in a study of blood T cell repertoires in COVID-19. Sequencing used immunoSEQ multiplex PCR; TCRdb keeps in-frame clones, though not all of them. Counted here are around 390,000 clones, approximately 90% occurring once; the ten biggest clones make up 10%. The sample taken for sequencing was PBMCs or T cells enriched from blood (not recorded which). These receptors originate from a woman aged 50 to 65 who had recovered from COVID-19.

The rearrangement joins TRBV19 to TRBJ2-7; TRBD1 matches at 8 bases. CDR3 length: 13 residues. The junction had 3 bases not matched to a gene; V was cut back by 4 bases and J by 4 bases. Germline CDR1 and CDR2: LNHDA and SQIVND (reference sequence). CDR3 nucleotides: TGTGCCAGTAGTACCGACAGGGGTTACGAGCAGTACTTC. It is translated as CASSTDRGYEQYF.

The chain carries TRBV5-6 and TRBJ1-3, with a tentative D call TRBD1 (5 bases). Trimming removed 0 bases at V and 0 bases at J, with 13 bases between. The CDR3 contains 17 residues. Germline assignment: CDR1 SGHDT and CDR2 YYEEEE. The chain's CDR3 is CASSLVGGLSSGNTIYF. In DNA, the CDR3 is TGTGCCAGCAGCTTGGTTGGGGGACTTTCCTCTGGAAACACCATATATTTT.

The rearrangement uses TRBV5-5 and TRBJ1-2, with D possibly TRBD1 on 5 matching bases. V lost 0 bases to trimming and J lost 4 bases, with 19 bases between them. Looked up from germline, CDR1 is SGHKS and CDR2 is YYEKEE (reference sequence). The CDR3 has 17 amino acids. DNA for the CDR3: TGTGCCAGCAGCTTGGAGGGATCAGGGTACAGCATCTATGGCTACACCTTC. Amino acids: CASSLEGSGYSIYGYTF.

This rearrangement joins TRBV21-1 to TRBJ2-5; the listed D gene, TRBD1, was not tested against the DNA. TRBV21-1 is a pseudogene. The CDR3 is 15 residues long. CDR3 residues: CASSKKEQGKETQYF. CDR3 coding DNA: TGTGCCAGCAGCAAAAAGGAGCAGGGAAAAGAGACCCAGTACTTC.

This clone has more than one count but fewer than ten. This rearrangement joins TRBV5-5 to TRBJ1-4; TRBD1 aligns across 8 bases. This CDR3 comprises 15 residues. V was clipped by 4 bases and J by 7 bases; unmatched bases: 9. Per germline, CDR1 SGHKS and CDR2 YYEKEE (reference sequence). The CDR3 sequence is CASSSTGGRGEKLFF. Here the CDR3 DNA reads TGTGCCAGCAGCAGTACAGGGGGTAGGGGTGAAAAACTGTTTTTT.

This clone was found once. The genes are TRBV4-1 and TRBJ2-3; unclear D gene. CDR3 size: 13 residues. Germline CDR1 and CDR2: MGHRA and YSYEKL. V lost 1 base and J lost 1, with 3 bases in between. CDR3: CASSQVGTDTQYF. DNA for the CDR3: TGCGCCAGCAGCCAAGTCGGCACAGATACGCAGTATTTT.

The chain employs TRBV5-6 and TRBJ1-2; 8 nucleotides align to TRBD1. The CDR3 totals 16 residues. V was clipped by 6 bases and J by 8 bases; unmatched bases: 18. CDR1 and CDR2 (germline): SGHDT, YYEEEE. CDR3 in amino acids: CASTLRSGTGVLGYTF. In DNA, the CDR3 is TGTGCCAGCACCCTCCGGTCCGGGACAGGAGTACTCGGCTACACCTTC. Variable domain in full (rest from reference TRBV5-6 and TRBJ1-2): DAGVTQSPTHLIKTRGQQVTLRCSPKSGHDTVSWYQQALGQGPQFIFQYYEEEERQRGNFPDRFSGHQFPNYSSELNVNALLLGDSALYLCASTLRSGTGVLGYTFGSGTRLTVV.

This clone came up a few times. CDR3 bases: TGTGCCAGCAGCGAACACCCCCAACAGGGATATGAAGCTTTCTTT. It codes for CASSEHPQQGYEAFF. The J gene is TRBJ1-1, the V gene TRBV9; TRBD1 might be the D (6 bases). The V end was cut by 3 bases, the J end by 7 bases, with 19 bases between. This CDR3 is built from 15 residues. The germline V gene has CDR1 SGDLS and CDR2 YYNGEE.

The chain couples TRBV10-3 to TRBJ2-1; 8 bases map to TRBD2. The CDR3 runs to 13 residues. Trimming at V came to 4 bases and at J to 6 bases, leaving 2 bases not matched to a gene. CDR1 ENHRY and CDR2 SYGVKD come from the germline V gene. The CDR3 reads CAISALAGNEQFF. In nucleotides, the CDR3 is TGTGCCATCAGTGCCCTAGCGGGCAATGAGCAGTTCTTC.

The chain couples TRBV18 to TRBJ2-1, with TRBD1 matching 10 bases. This CDR3 has 14 amino acids. J lost 9 bases, V lost 2 bases, and 4 bases had no gene match. Germline V gene sequence: CDR1 KGHSH, CDR2 LQKENI. CDR3 sequence reads: CASSPETGGGEQFF. The CDR3 nucleotides read TGTGCCAGCTCACCAGAGACAGGGGGCGGTGAGCAGTTCTTC.

The chain joins TRBV3-1 (or the pseudogene TRBV3-2) to TRBJ1-2, with no clear D. V lost 1 base and J 9 bases, leaving 9 bases between the germline ends. Germline values: CDR1 LGHDT, CDR2 YNNKEL (reference sequence). The CDR3 has 12 residues. CDR3 sequence reads: CASSQGPQSYTF. The CDR3 nucleotides are TGTGCCAGCAGCCAAGGCCCACAGAGCTACACCTTC.

This chain uses TRBV4-1 with TRBJ2-7; 10 bases are a match to TRBD2. V trimming: 1 base; J trimming: 2 bases; junction bases outside the gene matches: 8. Germline-derived CDR1 and CDR2 are MGHRA and YSYEKL. CDR3 size: 17 residues. CDR3 sequence reads: CASSQVVSSGGPYEQYF. The CDR3 DNA reads as TGCGCCAGCAGCCAAGTGGTCTCTAGCGGGGGCCCCTACGAGCAGTACTTC.

The J gene is TRBJ2-6, the V gene TRBV5-8; 8 nucleotides agree with TRBD1. After removal of 4 bases from V and 3 bases from J, the junction contained 9 bases not matched to a gene. The CDR3 consists of 17 residues. The V gene's germline CDR1 is SGHTS and CDR2 YDEGEE. DNA for the CDR3: TGTGCCAGCAGCGGAAAGACAGGGGCTAGTGGGGCCAACGTCCTGACTTTC. Protein sequence: CASSGKTGASGANVLTF.

The gene calls are TRBV7-8 and TRBJ1-1, with unresolved D. This CDR3 has 14 amino acids. Per the germline V gene, CDR1 is SGHVS and CDR2 is FQNEAQ. Between the trimmed V and J ends, which lost 0 bases and 2 bases, there was a span of 7 bases. CDR3 protein: CASSLASDNTEAFF. The CDR3 DNA is TGTGCCAGCAGCTTAGCGTCAGATAACACTGAAGCTTTCTTT.

V usage is TRBV2 and J usage is TRBJ2-1, with 12 bases that match TRBD2. V shed 6 bases and J 5 bases; nucleotides not matched to a gene: 17. CDR1 is SNHLY and CDR2 is FYNNEI in the germline V gene. This CDR3 contains 19 residues. Written as DNA, the CDR3 is TGTGCCAGCAGCGAATACCCCGTGCTAGCGGGGGGGCTCGACAATGAGCAGTTCTTC. It specifies CASSEYPVLAGGLDNEQFF.

The chain links TRBV4-1 to TRBJ2-5; D is possibly TRBD2 (6 bases). Trimming cost V 4 bases and J 1 base, with 13 bases left between them. This CDR3 is built from 15 residues. Germline CDR1 is MGHRA and CDR2 is YSYEKL. For the CDR3, the DNA is TGCGCCAGCAGCCGCGAGGGGCGGGGCCAAGAGACCCAGTACTTC. It encodes CASSREGRGQETQYF.

V usage is TRBV7-6 and J usage is TRBJ1-1, with TRBD1 matching 7 bases. Germline CDR1 SGHVS, CDR2 FNYEAQ. J was trimmed by 7 bases and V by 3 bases; bases with no gene match: 8. The CDR3 has 14 residues. For the CDR3, the DNA is TGTGCCAGCAGCTTCACGACAGGGCGTAATGAAGCTTTCTTT. As protein: CASSFTTGRNEAFF. Full variable domain (remainder filled in from reference TRBV7-6 and TRBJ1-1): GAGVSQSPRYKVTKRGQDVALRCDPISGHVSLYWYRQALGQGPEFLTYFNYEAQQDKSGLPNDRFSAERPEGSISTLTIQRTEQRDSAMYRCASSFTTGRNEAFFGQGTRLTVV.

This rearrangement joins TRBV7-2 to TRBJ1-2; 8 nucleotides align to TRBD1. This CDR3 is 16 amino acids long. V dropped 1 base and J dropped 3; count of bases not matched to a gene: 7. Germline values: CDR1 SGHTA, CDR2 FQGNSA. In DNA, the CDR3 is TGTGCCAGCAGCTTAGGGCCAGGGGGCCGGGACTATGGCTACACCTTC. Amino acids: CASSLGPGGRDYGYTF.

The chain links TRBV4-3 to TRBJ2-3; D unclear. Germline V gene lookup returns CDR1 LGHNA and CDR2 YSLEER. The ends were cut back, 6 bases at V and 7 bases at J, with 20 bases in the middle. CDR3 length: 15 residues. The DNA of the CDR3 is TGCGCCAGCAGGAACCTCGCAGGAAGTACCAATACGCAGTATTTT. Translating gives CASRNLAGSTNTQYF.

J is TRBJ2-1 and V is TRBV7-3; perhaps TRBD2 as D (5 bases). The CDR3 sequence is 13 residues long. V was cut by 1 base and J by 13 bases, with 14 bases left in between. Germline assignment: CDR1 SGHTA and CDR2 FQGTGA. The CDR3: CASSLITSHEQFF. In DNA form, the CDR3 reads TGTGCCAGCAGCTTAATAACTAGTCACGAACAGTTCTTC.

This clone came up a few times. The V gene is TRBV7-6, the J gene TRBJ1-1; tentatively, D is TRBD1 (5 bases). There are 13 residues in the CDR3. Germline-derived CDR1 and CDR2 are SGHVS and FNYEAQ. V dropped 1 base and J dropped 7 bases, with 10 bases sitting between them. CDR3 nucleotide sequence: TGTGCCAGCAGCTTAGGATCGGGGGGTGAAGCTTTCTTT. Its protein product is CASSLGSGGEAFF.

The V call is TRBV4-2, the J call TRBJ1-1; D is uncertain. The V gene's germline CDR1 is LGHNA and CDR2 YNFKEQ. There are 16 residues in the CDR3. V was shortened by 0 bases and J by 7 bases, with 18 bases between the two germline ends. This CDR3 is CASSQDNMHNMYEAFF. CDR3 DNA: TGTGCCAGCAGCCAAGATAACATGCATAACATGTATGAAGCTTTCTTT.

The V call is TRBV5-1, the J call TRBJ2-5; 8 nucleotides agree with TRBD2. CDR1 and CDR2 from the germline V gene are SGHRS and YFSETQ. The junction had 11 bases not matched to a gene; V was cut back by 5 bases and J by 5 bases. CDR3 length: 15 amino acids. CDR3 bases: TGCGCCAGCAGGAGAGCGGGGGTCCCGAGGGAGACCCAGTACTTC. Its protein is CASRRAGVPRETQYF.

V usage is TRBV13 and J usage is TRBJ2-1, with D unresolved. This CDR3 spans 15 amino acids. Germline values: CDR1 PRHDT, CDR2 FYEKMQ (reference sequence). V was clipped by 4 bases and J by 6 bases, with 16 bases between them. CDR3 residues: CASSSYLGSGNEQFF. The DNA of the CDR3 is TGTGCCAGCAGCTCATACCTAGGTAGTGGCAATGAGCAGTTCTTC.

The gene calls are TRBV5-4 and TRBJ1-6; 7 nucleotides agree with TRBD1. With V trimmed by 4 bases and J by 5 bases, 12 bases remained unmatched. CDR3 length equals 17 residues. Germline CDR1 and CDR2: SGHNT and YYREEE (reference sequence). CDR3 in amino acids: CASSRNPGGSNNSPLHF. CDR3 DNA: TGTGCCAGCAGCAGAAATCCAGGGGGGTCGAATAATTCACCCCTCCACTTT. Supplemented by reference TRBV5-4 and TRBJ1-6, the full variable domain reads ETGVTQSPTHLIKTRGQQVTLRCSSQSGHNTVSWYQQALGQGPQFIFQYYREEENGRGNFPPRFSGLQFPNYSSELNVNALELDDSALYLCASSRNPGGSNNSPLHFGNGTRLTVT.

The CDR3 spells CASSPDDRTYYGYTF. The DNA of the CDR3 is TGCGCCAGCAGCCCTGATGACAGGACTTACTATGGCTACACCTTC. The V gene is TRBV4-1, the J gene TRBJ1-2, with D perhaps TRBD1 (6 bases). The CDR3 loop spans 15 amino acids. Germline assignment: CDR1 MGHRA and CDR2 YSYEKL. V was cut by 4 bases and J by 3 bases, with 15 bases left in between.

CDR3 in amino acids: CASSTRQGYQPQHF. The CDR3 DNA is TGTGCCAGTAGTACCAGACAGGGCTATCAGCCCCAGCATTTT. This chain joins TRBV19 and TRBJ1-5; 7 bases match TRBD1. CDR3 size: 14 residues. J was trimmed by 5 bases and V by 4 bases; bases with no gene match: 5. Germline V gene data show CDR1 as LNHDA and CDR2 as SQIVND (reference sequence).

The V and J genes are TRBV7-6 and TRBJ1-1, with a weak D call TRBD1 (5 bases). Germline CDR1 is SGHVS and CDR2 is FNYEAQ. V was shortened by 6 bases and J by 1 base, with 9 bases between the two germline ends. The CDR3 is 13 amino acids. The DNA of the CDR3 is TGTGCCAGCAGAGCTACAGGGAACACTGAAGCTTTCTTT. It specifies CASRATGNTEAFF.

The chain combines TRBV2 with TRBJ1-1; D not resolved. Germline lookup yields CDR1 SNHLY and CDR2 FYNNEI. With 6 bases removed from V and 0 bases from J, the gap between germline ends came to 20 bases. The CDR3 spans 17 residues. CDR3: CASSHGGSLNLNTEAFF. In nucleotides, the CDR3 is TGTGCCAGCAGCCACGGAGGTTCCCTTAATCTGAACACTGAAGCTTTCTTT.

The rearrangement uses TRBV7-2 and TRBJ2-1, with 11 bases that match TRBD2. Germline V gene lookup returns CDR1 SGHTA and CDR2 FQGNSA. Unmatched junction bases numbered 9, after V lost 7 bases and J lost 4 bases. The CDR3 length is 16 residues. This chain's CDR3 is CASTLLLAGGYNEQFF. The CDR3 nucleotides read TGTGCCAGCACCCTCCTTCTAGCGGGGGGATACAATGAGCAGTTCTTC. The variable domain in full, with the rest retrieved from reference TRBV7-2 and TRBJ2-1, is GAGVSQSPSNKVTEKGKDVELRCDPISGHTALYWYRQSLGQGLEFLIYFQGNSAPDKSGLPSDRFSAERTGGSVSTLTIQRTQQEDSAVYLCASTLLLAGGYNEQFFGPGTRLTVL.